This TCR beta chain is from a study of blood T cell repertoires in COVID-19 (dated by TCRdb to about 2020). General notes on the study: Collaborator samples came from the United States, Italy and Spain and covered acute and convalescent phases of COVID-19. The prospective study material was composed of cDNA or gDNA derived from T cells, B-cell-depleted T cells, or PBMCs. The dataset comprised deeply sampled blood TCRbeta repertoires from subjects exposed to, actively infected with, or recovered from COVID-19. The repertoires were made available in a free public database intended to serve as a resource for research on the immune response to SARS-CoV-2. Samples came from the ongoing ImmuneRACE study (first 160 participants) plus 1,254 subjects from 6 global collaborators. Sample metadata almost always included a de-identified subject ID, COVID-19 status, age in years and sex. Where HLA class I and class II types were available, the types were taken from metadata supplied by the sample provider, not from assay-based typing.

In the prospective study, participants were roughly 18 to 95 years old, resided in 25 or so geographic areas of the United States, and were enrolled through a virtual design. To assign participants to cohorts, the prospective study relied on clinical history that participants themselves reported in a screening survey and a study questionnaire. Recovered participants in ImmuneRACE Cohort 3 were defined by two consecutive negative NP/OP PCR tests, clearance by a healthcare professional, or resolution of symptoms. In the prospective study, whole blood, serum and a nasopharyngeal or oropharyngeal swab were collected from each participant by mobile phlebotomists. Additional blood draws and questionnaires over a 2-month period could optionally be provided by prospective study participants. Blood samples from the prospective study were shipped frozen or at room temperature prior to DNA extraction. The germline V gene (reference sequence) provides CDR1 SEHNR and CDR2 FQNEAQ. The V end loses 8 bases and the J end loses 5 bases, and a stretch of 19 bases separates them. The cysteine opens and the phenylalanine closes a CDR3 of 14 amino acids. The CDR3 DNA has 42 bases and is translated from base 1.

What the research found in general, with its limitations: The quantity of clinical and demographic metadata differed by source and by participant and was supplied without curation.

In the case of this clone: No cognate antigen has been identified for it. No base qualities exist here, and no much larger clone lies one base off it.

The immunoSEQ Assay, a bias-controlled multiplex PCR, was used to amplify TCRbeta CDR3 regions from genomic DNA. Per the source publication's procedure: The number of nucleated cells in each sample was estimated by amplification of reference gene primers within the assay. To quantify the absolute abundance of each unique TCRbeta CDR3 rearrangement, sequence reads were collapsed and filtered. For each sample, productive Simpson clonality was calculated by taking the square root of Simpson's diversity index across productive rearrangements. What TCRdb holds here is the immuneACCESS table cut down to in-frame rearrangements. Part of the clones is not present; checked against another copy, under half of the missing clones reflect an unresolved V gene, and the others are unexplained. The DNA was the basis for D and trimming; V, J and clone size are from that table. Recorded for this sample are under 150,000 clones; approximately 79% of them occurred a single time. The ten largest clones capture just under 3% of the sample.

The sample comprised PBMCs or T cells enriched from blood (not recorded which). The sequence links TRBV7-9 to TRBJ2-7; the D gene cannot be named for sure. This TCR came from a woman between 50 and 59 years old who had recovered from COVID-19. The nucleotides read TGTGCCAGCTCCGGTAATGGGTGGAGTGACGAGCAGTACTTC. Its coded protein is CASSGNGWSDEQYF.